This TCR beta chain comes out of a study of response to subunit inactivated influenza vaccine (dated by TCRdb to 2016 to 2019). With respect to the entire study: Deep quantitative profiling of the T cell receptor repertoire was used in the study to follow responses to a trivalent subunit inactivated influenza vaccine. General conclusions and limits of the study: According to the authors, only a limited number of new T cells may be recruited by each seasonal influenza vaccination.

Libraries came from RT-PCR. The instrument was an Illumina HiSeq 2500. TCRdb trimmed the raw reads at Q25, called clones with MiXCR and kept productive beta chains. Each entry is one CDR3 protein sequence, shown with its most common DNA and genes. Present in this sample are about 780,000 distinct CDR3 sequences, about 18% of which were seen just once. The ten largest clones take up roughly a tenth of the sample. CDR1 and CDR2 were assigned from the germline V gene (reference sequence) as LNHNV and YYDKDF. The CDR3 spans 17 residues, from the cysteine through the phenylalanine. Only the CDR3 part of the read is kept: 51 bases, read in frame from the first base. Trimmed from V: 6 bases; trimmed from J: 7 bases; junction bases lacking a gene match: 15. This clonotype was detected a few times. Its antigen is currently not known. Base qualities are missing; no much larger clone stands one base away.

The source of this sequence is a man between 45 and 60 years old who received an inactivated influenza vaccine. Donor details come from another sample of the same person, matched by shared clones. In this chain, TRBV15 is recombined with TRBJ1-2, with 12 central nucleotides matching TRBD1. The specimen was PBMCs from blood, collected about 5 days after vaccination. The CDR3 region: CATRHAGTGGADGGYTF. The bases read TGTGCCACCAGACATGCCGGGACAGGGGGCGCAGACGGTGGCTACACCTTC.